Presented here are 10 T cell receptor beta chains from one specimen sequenced in a study of control samples from healthy donors and cancer patients. TCRdb's table, derived via immunoSEQ multiplex PCR, lists solely in-frame clones and lacks some. The table includes about 39,000 clones, 80% to 90% detected once. Sequenced: PBMCs. The receptors come from a woman aged 60-75 years with lung cancer.

V and J are TRBV7-9 and TRBJ1-2, with a possible D match to TRBD1 (5 bases). Germline V gene sequence: CDR1 SEHNR, CDR2 FQNEAQ (reference sequence). The CDR3 spans 14 residues. V lost 1 base, J lost 6 bases, and 12 bases lay in between. The CDR3 reads CASSLVGGRDGYTF. CDR3 DNA sequence: TGTGCCAGCAGCTTAGTGGGGGGGAGAGATGGCTACACCTTC.

This sequence joins TRBV12-3 or TRBV12-4 and TRBJ2-3, with no clear D. Trimming left V 3 bases short and J 4 bases short, with 8 bases between. This CDR3 has 13 amino acids. CDR3 sequence (DNA): TGTGCCAGCAGTTTTACTCTCTCAGATACGCAGTATTTT. This translates into CASSFTLSDTQYF.

This clone has a single count. This chain links TRBV5-4 with TRBJ2-1; 8 nucleotides agree with TRBD1. Germline CDR1 is SGHNT and CDR2 is YYREEE (reference sequence). The CDR3 runs 15 residues. V lost 0 bases to trimming and J lost 7 bases; unmatched junction nucleotides: 6. Here the CDR3 DNA reads TGTGCCAGCAGCTTGGAGTCAGGGGGCTGGAATGAGCAGTTCTTC. It is translated as CASSLESGGWNEQFF.

This chain uses TRBV5-4 with TRBJ2-7; 13 bases map to TRBD2. The germline V gene encodes CDR1 SGHNT and CDR2 YYREEE (reference sequence). This CDR3 comprises 15 residues. V lost 5 bases, J lost 6 bases, and 8 bases stayed unmatched. The CDR3 is CASRPGTSGKREQYF. Here the CDR3 DNA reads TGTGCCAGCAGGCCTGGGACTAGCGGGAAGCGCGAGCAGTACTTC.

In DNA, the CDR3 is TGTGCCAGCTCACCCGGACAAGGCGATGGCTACACCTTC. Its translation is CASSPGQGDGYTF. J is TRBJ1-2 and V is TRBV18, with a weak D call TRBD1 (5 bases). The CDR3 has 13 amino acids. The V end was cut by 3 bases, the J end by 6 bases, with 11 bases between. The germline CDR1 and CDR2 sequences are KGHSH and LQKENI.

The chain has TRBV12-1 and TRBJ1-1. TRBV12-1 is a pseudogene segment. This CDR3 spans 16 amino acids. The CDR3 loop reads CASSFDPGRGGTEAFF. The CDR3, as DNA: TGTGCCAGCAGCTTTGACCCAGGCAGGGGGGGGACTGAAGCTTTCTTT.

The rearrangement joins TRBV30 to TRBJ2-1, with D uncertain. The ends were cut back, 1 base at V and 7 bases at J, with 5 bases in the middle. This CDR3 is 11 amino acids long. CDR1 and CDR2 (germline): GTSNPN, SVGIG (reference sequence). CDR3 protein: CAWSATNEQFF. Here the CDR3 DNA reads TGTGCCTGGAGTGCTACGAATGAGCAGTTCTTC.

The chain carries TRBV7-9 and TRBJ2-7; maybe TRBD1 (6 bases). The CDR3 contains 13 residues. Trimming pared 5 bases from V and 9 bases from J, leaving 17 bases between. Germline-derived CDR1 and CDR2 are SEHNR and FQNEAQ (reference sequence). This CDR3 is CASSPGQSTGQYF. The CDR3 DNA reads TGTGCCAGCAGCCCTGGACAGTCTACGGGGCAGTACTTC. Using reference TRBV7-9 and TRBJ2-7 for the parts outside the CDR3, the full variable domain is DTGVSQNPRHKITKRGQNVTFRCDPISEHNRLYWYRQTLGQGPEFLTYFQNEAQLEKSRLLSDRFSAERPKGSFSTLEIQRTEQGDSAMYLCASSPGQSTGQYFGPGTRLTVT.

This chain joins TRBV5-4 and TRBJ1-2; D possibly corresponds to TRBD1 (6 bases). Between the trimmed V and J ends, which lost 4 bases and 6 bases, there was a span of 19 bases. Germline V gene lookup returns CDR1 SGHNT and CDR2 YYREEE (reference sequence). The CDR3 has 15 residues. The CDR3 DNA follows: TGTGCCAGCAGCATCTATCAACAGGGCCCTCATGGCTACACCTTC. It translates to CASSIYQQGPHGYTF.

The chain has TRBV6-2 or TRBV6-3 and TRBJ2-1; possibly TRBD1 for D (5 bases). Germline lookup yields CDR1 MNHEY and CDR2 SVGEGT. The CDR3 spans 15 residues. V was trimmed by 2 bases and J by 2 bases, leaving 10 bases between them. This chain's CDR3 is CASSYGQGTYNEQFF. In DNA, the CDR3 is TGTGCCAGCAGTTACGGGCAGGGTACCTACAATGAGCAGTTCTTC.